The sequence of this T cell receptor beta chain was determined in a study of molecular identifiers for immune sequencing clone quantification. Whole-study results and caveats: Clones above 20 RNA copies held over 98% of effector molecules, under 1% in naive cells.

As to this clonotype: What it binds is not known. A single base separates this from a much larger clone, so it may be a read error.

The CDR3 extends over 15 amino acids. CDR1 is MGHRA and CDR2 is YSYEKL in the germline V gene. As previously described, bulk TCR libraries were made using listed TCR primers. TCRdb passed the PCR reads through MiXCR, listing each CDR3 protein once. The sample has 80,000 to 100,000 distinct CDR3 sequences; 20% to 25% are singletons. The chain combines TRBV4-1 with TRBJ1-3; the match to TRBD1 covers 7 bases. The receptor was derived from a human donor in good health. Some libraries in this study had Jurkat cell RNA spiked in. Specimen: naive CD8+ T cells from blood, with Jurkat cell RNA spiked in. Subset reported: FACS-sorted CD8+CD4-CCR7+CD45RA+ naive T cells. The CDR3 DNA reads TGCGCCAGCAGCCAAGCCAGGGGGGCTGGAAACCCCATATATTTT. Translating gives CASSQARGAGNPIYF.